This T cell receptor (beta chain) was identified in a study of blood T cell repertoires in COVID-19. Study summary: Some COVID-19 samples were acute and others convalescent; all came from the United States, Italy and Spain. T cells, B-cell-depleted T cells, or PBMCs supplied cDNA or gDNA.

With 2 bases removed from V and 3 bases from J, the gap between germline ends came to 13 bases. The CDR3 spans 15 residues. The germline CDR1 and CDR2 sequences are MDHEN and SYDVKM. The assay was immunoSEQ multiplex PCR, and TCRdb's table has in-frame clones only and misses some. The sample holds 150,000 to 160,000 clones; about four fifths are singletons and the top ten take about 29%. Sequenced: peripheral blood. The source is a woman aged 60 to 75 with acute or convalescent COVID-19. This chain links TRBV28 with TRBJ1-1, with D unclear. The CDR3, as DNA: TGTGCCAGCAGTTTACGTACTTTGGGCTACACTGAAGCTTTCTTT. Its translation is CASSLRTLGYTEAFF.